The T cell receptor beta chain described here comes from a study of early T cells in non-severe SARS-CoV-2 infection. This clonotype was detected ten times or more. In TCRdb, the 5' RACE reads were re-called with MiXCR into one record per CDR3 protein. Of roughly 52,000 distinct CDR3 sequences in the sample, roughly 8% were seen once. CDR3 length equals 17 residues. The junction had 11 bases not matched to a gene; V was cut back by 5 bases and J by 10 bases. Germline V gene data show CDR1 as SNHLY and CDR2 as FYNNEI. The V call is TRBV2, the J call TRBJ2-1, with 16 nucleotides matching TRBD2. This TCR was sampled from an adult who was a healthcare worker with PCR-confirmed SARS-CoV-2 infection or an uninfected control (not recorded which). Sequenced sample: whole blood. CDR3 loop: CASSLGPGTSGGGEQFF. The DNA of the CDR3 is TGTGCCAGCAGTTTAGGACCCGGGACTAGCGGGGGGGGAGAGCAGTTCTTC.